The present TCR beta chain was sequenced within a study of blood T cell repertoires in COVID-19 (dated by TCRdb to the early 2020s). Study-level background: Samples covering the acute and convalescent phases of COVID-19 were provided by collaborators in the United States, Italy and Spain. The samples were drawn from two sources: the first 160 participants of the ongoing ImmuneRACE study, and over 950 subjects contributed by 6 global collaborators. Where available, HLA class I and class II types were taken from metadata supplied by the sample provider and were not determined by assay-based typing. Subjects who had been exposed to COVID-19, were actively infected with it, or had recovered from it provided the deeply sampled blood TCRbeta repertoires that made up the dataset. A freely available public database, intended as a resource for researchers studying the immune response to SARS-CoV-2, is where the repertoires were released. The prospective study material was composed of cDNA or gDNA derived from T cells, B-cell-depleted T cells, or PBMCs. A de-identified subject ID, COVID-19 status, age in years and sex were almost always included in the sample metadata.

The immunoSEQ Assay, a bias-controlled multiplex PCR, was used to amplify TCRbeta CDR3 regions from genomic DNA. The published analysis was carried out like this. The number of nucleated cells in each sample was estimated from the amplification of reference gene primers within the assay. To quantify the absolute abundance of each unique TCRbeta CDR3 rearrangement, sequence reads were collapsed and filtered. For each sample, productive Simpson clonality was calculated by taking the square root of Simpson's diversity index across productive rearrangements. TCRdb re-hosts the immuneACCESS table, in-frame sequences only. Its copies lack some clones; in the studies checked, an unresolved V gene accounts for under half of them, and the cause for the rest is not known. V and J calls and clone size come straight from that table; D and trimming were deduced from the DNA. The sample table records approximately 200,000 clones; 70% to 90% of these occur just once. Jointly, the top ten make up 3.5% to 5% of the sample.

In the germline V gene, CDR1 corresponds to ENHRY and CDR2 to SYGVKD. V loses 8 bases, J loses 5 bases, and the germline ends lie 9 bases apart. The CDR3 goes from the cysteine to the phenylalanine over 11 residues. Solely the CDR3 DNA is kept, with 33 bases framed from the first base. Collaborating institutions collected whole blood in K2EDTA tubes following their own protocols. Collaborator samples were shipped for TCRbeta analysis as frozen whole blood, isolated PBMCs, or DNA extracted from either sample type. Details on this clone: Its binding antigen is unknown. Within one base of it there is no much larger clone, and no base qualities were kept. Other nucleotide sequences from this sample produce the same CDR3.

Results the study describes overall, beyond this receptor: The amount of clinical and demographic metadata varied by source and participant and was provided uncurated.

Sequencing was carried out using peripheral blood. This TCR was sampled from a woman aged 25 to 45 with acute or convalescent COVID-19. Recombination joined TRBV10-3 with TRBJ2-5, with TRBD2 tentatively as D gene (5 bases match). The CDR3 region reads CAIRRGETQYF. The bases read TGTGCCATCCGAAGAGGGGAGACCCAGTACTTC.